This entry lists 25 T cell receptor beta chains sequenced from one sample in a study of shared clonotypes between healthy human individuals. Using immunoSEQ multiplex PCR, the repertoire was profiled, and TCRdb retains in-frame clones only, with some absent. The sample carries roughly 480,000 clones, less than 80% recorded once. Sample: PBMCs. All receptors derive from a woman aged 40 to 55 in good health. Some clones in this sample may be carry-over from other donors' samples.

The J gene is TRBJ2-3, the V gene TRBV5-1, with 7 bases that match TRBD2. Germline lookup yields CDR1 SGHRS and CDR2 YFSETQ. The CDR3 totals 20 residues. Trimming at V came to 0 bases and at J to 0 bases, leaving 16 bases not matched to a gene. CDR3 DNA: TGCGCCAGCAGCTTGGGGCGGGCGGGAGCCCCGTGGGCTAGCACAGATACGCAGTATTTT. This sequence encodes CASSLGRAGAPWASTDTQYF. Supplemented by reference TRBV5-1 and TRBJ2-3, the full variable domain reads KAGVTQTPRYLIKTRGQQVTLSCSPISGHRSVSWYQQTPGQGLQFLFEYFSETQRNKGNFPGRFSGRQFSNSRSEMNVSTLELGDSALYLCASSLGRAGAPWASTDTQYFGPGTRLTVL.

The chain employs TRBV19 and TRBJ2-3; 9 bases fit TRBD2. Germline values: CDR1 LNHDA, CDR2 SQIVND (reference sequence). The J segment lost 0 bases and the V segment lost 3 bases, leaving 1 base of the junction unmatched. The length of the CDR3 is 15 residues. CDR3 residues: CASSMLAGSTDTQYF. CDR3 sequence (DNA): TGTGCCAGTAGTATGCTAGCGGGAAGCACAGATACGCAGTATTTT.

V and J are TRBV19 and TRBJ2-7, with 8 positions matching TRBD1. V was pared by 4 bases and J by 3 bases, with 8 bases of the junction left unmatched. The CDR3 extends over 15 amino acids. CDR1 is LNHDA and CDR2 is SQIVND in the germline V gene (reference sequence). The CDR3 nucleotides read TGTGCCAGTAGTAACCCCGGGACAGGACACTACGAGCAGTACTTC. Encoded protein: CASSNPGTGHYEQYF.

This chain connects TRBV29-1 to TRBJ2-5, with a weak D call TRBD1 (5 bases). CDR3 length equals 12 residues. The V end was cut by 4 bases, the J end by 3 bases, with 9 bases between. Germline assignment: CDR1 SQVTM and CDR2 ANQGSEA. Here the CDR3 DNA reads TGCAGCGTTGGGGGCCAGAAAGAGACCCAGTACTTC. This codes for CSVGGQKETQYF.

The gene calls are TRBV10-3 and TRBJ2-7; the D gene is possibly TRBD1 (6 bases). The CDR3 is 13 residues long. Germline assignment: CDR1 ENHRY and CDR2 SYGVKD. V was shortened by 3 bases and J by 2 bases, with 8 bases between the two germline ends. The DNA for the CDR3 is TGTGCCATCAGTGAATACAGGGCCTACGAGCAGTACTTC. Its translation: CAISEYRAYEQYF.

Details on this clone: In the same sample, other DNA sequences code for this CDR3. The V and J genes are TRBV28 and TRBJ2-3; D perhaps matches TRBD2 (6 bases). The CDR3 runs 14 residues. Trimming stripped 2 bases from V and 4 bases from J, with 10 bases between. Germline CDR1 is MDHEN and CDR2 is SYDVKM. CDR3 sequence (DNA): TGTGCCAGCAGTTTAGGGGGGTCCGCAGATACGCAGTATTTT. This codes for CASSLGGSADTQYF. The full variable domain, rest sourced from reference TRBV28 and TRBJ2-3, is DVKVTQSSRYLVKRTGEKVFLECVQDMDHENMFWYRQDPGLGLRLIYFSYDVKMKEKGDIPEGYSVSREKKERFSLILESASTNQTSMYLCASSLGGSADTQYFGPGTRLTVL.

This clone came up a few times. This chain links TRBV7-2 with TRBJ1-2, with TRBD1 matching over 7 bases. Germline lookup yields CDR1 SGHTA and CDR2 FQGNSA. V gave up 5 bases and J gave up 8 bases; unmatched junction bases: 2. The CDR3 spans 11 residues. The CDR3 nucleotides read TGTGCCAGCAGCAGGGGGCGGGGCTACACCTTC. It yields the protein CASSRGRGYTF. The complete variable domain, with remaining parts taken from reference TRBV7-2 and TRBJ1-2, reads GAGVSQSPSNKVTEKGKDVELRCDPISGHTALYWYRQSLGQGLEFLIYFQGNSAPDKSGLPSDRFSAERTGGSVSTLTIQRTQQEDSAVYLCASSRGRGYTFGSGTRLTVV.

Note on this clone: Other DNA sequences within the sample encode an identical CDR3. V is TRBV28 and J is TRBJ1-1, with TRBD1 identical over 7 bases. This CDR3 has 12 amino acids. After removal of 9 bases from V and 0 bases from J, the junction contained 1 base not matched to a gene. Germline CDR1 MDHEN, CDR2 SYDVKM. In DNA, the CDR3 is TGTGCCAGTAGGGGGCTGAACACTGAAGCTTTCTTT. Its translation: CASRGLNTEAFF.

The V gene is TRBV9, the J gene TRBJ2-1; 12 nucleotides match TRBD1. CDR3 length: 16 amino acids. V gave up 0 bases and J gave up 8 bases; unmatched junction bases: 6. Germline V gene sequence: CDR1 SGDLS, CDR2 YYNGEE. The CDR3 is CASSVGGTGGWDEQFF. The CDR3 nucleotides are TGTGCCAGCAGCGTAGGAGGGACAGGGGGCTGGGATGAGCAGTTCTTC.

V and J are TRBV7-3 and TRBJ2-3; a possible D gene is TRBD1 (6 bases). Looked up from germline, CDR1 is SGHTA and CDR2 is FQGTGA. Trimming took 5 bases from V and 0 from J, leaving 9 bases between them. The CDR3 has 14 amino acids. CDR3 in amino acids: CASSQGHSTDTQYF. The CDR3, as DNA: TGTGCCAGCAGCCAGGGACATAGCACAGATACGCAGTATTTT.

The CDR3 DNA follows: TGTGCCAGTTCAGGACGGTACCAAGAGACCCAGTACTTC. It yields the protein CASSGRYQETQYF. This chain links TRBV6-5 with TRBJ2-5, with D hard to call. The V end was cut by 9 bases, the J end by 0 bases, with 11 bases between. The CDR3 is 13 amino acids. From germline, CDR1 is MNHEY and CDR2 SVGAGI.

The CDR3 loop is CASSLLAGVGTGELFF. The CDR3 nucleotides read TGTGCCAGCAGCTTACTAGCGGGAGTCGGCACCGGGGAGCTGTTTTTT. The chain combines TRBV7-3 with TRBJ2-2; 10 nucleotides match TRBD2. This CDR3 region has 16 residues. In germline, CDR1 is SGHTA, CDR2 FQGTGA. The V gene end was trimmed by 2 bases and the J gene end by 4 bases; junction bases not matched to a gene: 4.

This clone has only one observation. This CDR3 reads CASSLDSGLARQYF. The CDR3 nucleotides are TGCGCCAGCAGCTTGGACTCGGGACTAGCGAGACAGTACTTC. The chain is built from TRBV5-1 and TRBJ2-7, with TRBD2 matching 10 bases. This CDR3 is 14 amino acids long. Germline V CDR1 and CDR2: SGHRS, YFSETQ. V lost 0 bases to trimming and J lost 10 bases; unmatched junction nucleotides: 7.

This clone was seen only once. This chain uses TRBV7-3 with TRBJ2-4, with 7 nucleotides matching TRBD2. The trim removed 5 bases at V and 2 bases at J, leaving 9 bases unmatched. CDR1 and CDR2 (germline): SGHTA, FQGTGA. The CDR3 totals 16 residues. CDR3 nucleotide sequence: TGTGCCAGCAGCCCCGGGACGGGAGGTCCCAAAAACATTCAGTACTTC. Protein product: CASSPGTGGPKNIQYF.

This rearrangement joins TRBV9 to TRBJ2-1; D may be TRBD1 or TRBD2 (5 bases each). V was shortened by 1 base and J by 3 bases, with 11 bases between the two germline ends. The CDR3 loop spans 15 amino acids. The germline V gene encodes CDR1 SGDLS and CDR2 YYNGEE. Here the CDR3 DNA reads TGTGCCAGCAGCGTAAGTGGGACGCGCTACAATGAGCAGTTCTTC. It specifies CASSVSGTRYNEQFF.

This clone has only a few counts. Its ends do not fully match the called genes, so a read error is possible. V usage is TRBV6-6 and J usage is TRBJ1-1; 9 nucleotides align to TRBD1. Germline CDR1 reads MNHNY; CDR2 reads SVGAGI (reference sequence). This CDR3 is 12 amino acids long. This chain's CDR3 is CASSKQGAFGNF. CDR3 bases: TGTGCCAGCAGTAAACAGGGGGCTTTTGGAAATTTT.

This clone was observed a single time. The chain uses TRBV4-1 and TRBJ1-2, with 7 bases fitting TRBD1. Germline V gene lookup returns CDR1 MGHRA and CDR2 YSYEKL. The V and J ends lost 7 bases and 2 bases, in that order; junction bases with no gene match: 10. The CDR3 loop spans 15 amino acids. CDR3 sequence: CASNPTGLRNYGYTF. For the CDR3, the DNA is TGCGCCAGCAATCCGACAGGGTTAAGAAACTATGGCTACACCTTC.

The CDR3 is CASSDRDRGVPNTEAFF. The CDR3 DNA reads TGCGCCAGCAGCGACCGGGACAGGGGGGTCCCGAACACTGAAGCTTTCTTT. J is TRBJ1-1 and V is TRBV5-1, with 11 bases fitting TRBD1. This CDR3 spans 17 amino acids. With 4 bases clipped from V and 1 base from J, the junction kept 9 bases outside the gene matches. Germline V gives CDR1 SGHRS, CDR2 YFSETQ.

As regards this clone: In this CDR3 the conserved last residue, phenylalanine or tryptophan, is missing, so a read error is likely. This sequence joins TRBV7-3 and TRBJ2-3; 9 bases are shared with TRBD2. V lost 3 bases, J lost 5 bases, and 6 bases stayed unmatched. The germline gives CDR1 SGHTA, CDR2 FQGTGA. The CDR3 totals 15 residues. The CDR3 spells CASSFGGRAEDTQYL. DNA for the CDR3: TGTGCCAGCAGCTTCGGCGGGAGGGCCGAAGATACGCAGTATCTT.

V gene TRBV7-8 combines with J gene TRBJ2-1; tentative D call: TRBD1 (5 bases). The length of the CDR3 is 16 residues. The germline V and J ends were trimmed by 5 bases and 8 bases, with 22 bases remaining between them. Germline V gives CDR1 SGHVS, CDR2 FQNEAQ. For the CDR3, the DNA is TGTGCCAGCAGCCCAACCCGAACCAGGGTGATCGATGAGCAGTTCTTC. The encoded protein is CASSPTRTRVIDEQFF.

The CDR3 DNA reads as TGCGCCAGCAGCCTGGGGGGACTAACTGAAGCTTTCTTT. Its translation: CASSLGGLTEAFF. This chain joins TRBV5-1 and TRBJ1-1; D possibly corresponds to TRBD1 (5 bases). The CDR3 is 13 residues long. Germline CDR1 reads SGHRS; CDR2 reads YFSETQ. Deletions cut 4 bases from V and 5 bases from J, with 12 bases between.

This clone was detected a few times. An end of the junction differs from the germline gene, which may be a read error. The CDR3 sequence: CASRLVPQGADEQFF. The CDR3 nucleotides are TGCGCCAGCCGCTTGGTGCCACAGGGGGCGGATGAGCAGTTCTTC. This rearrangement joins TRBV5-1 to TRBJ2-1, with TRBD1 matching 9 bases. CDR3 length equals 15 residues. Germline-derived CDR1 and CDR2 are SGHRS and YFSETQ.

This chain links TRBV6-1 with TRBJ1-1, with D possibly being TRBD1 (6 bases). V gave up 7 bases and J gave up 5 bases, with 17 bases separating them. Germline lookup yields CDR1 MNHNS and CDR2 SASEGT. CDR3 length equals 14 residues. CDR3 protein: CASTSRGTATEAFF. CDR3 coding DNA: TGTGCCAGCACCTCGAGGGGGACGGCGACTGAAGCTTTCTTT.

The CDR3, as DNA: TGTGCCAGCAGTTTGGAAGGTTCCTACGAGCAGTACTTC. Translation gives CASSLEGSYEQYF. This chain links TRBV28 with TRBJ2-7; D not certain. V shed 3 bases and J shed 1 base, with 7 bases lying between them. CDR3 length: 13 residues. Germline values: CDR1 MDHEN, CDR2 SYDVKM.

The V and J genes are TRBV28 and TRBJ1-2; D remains unclear. There are 11 residues in the CDR3. V lost 3 bases and J lost 9, with 8 bases in between. Germline V gene data show CDR1 as MDHEN and CDR2 as SYDVKM. CDR3 region: CASSFSSRYTF. Written as DNA, the CDR3 is TGTGCCAGCAGTTTTTCGTCTCGCTACACCTTC.